One sample yielded the 6 T cell receptor beta chains listed below, sequenced in a study of cytomegalovirus exposure and HLA in healthy donors. The PCR used 60 Vbeta and 13 Jbeta primers. The method was immunoSEQ multiplex PCR; TCRdb's version includes in-frame clones alone and lacks a portion of them. The sample lists roughly 200,000 clones; approximately 79% were seen once. The sample comprised PBMCs. These receptors all come from a man in his fifties in good health and CMV-seronegative.

This sequence joins TRBV7-2 and TRBJ2-6; a possible D gene is TRBD1 (6 bases). Germline loops: CDR1 SGHTA, CDR2 FQGNSA. The ends were cut back, 4 bases at V and 0 bases at J, with 10 bases in the middle. This CDR3 comprises 16 residues. The CDR3 region has the DNA TGTGCCAGCAGCTCGGACAGCAACTCTGGGGCCAACGTCCTGACTTTC. Its protein is CASSSDSNSGANVLTF.

This clone was found a few times. J is TRBJ2-2 and V is TRBV19; 7 nucleotides line up with TRBD1. V shed 7 bases and J 2 bases; nucleotides not matched to a gene: 4. The CDR3 extends over 14 amino acids. CDR1 and CDR2 (germline): LNHDA, SQIVND (reference sequence). CDR3 DNA sequence: TGTGCCAGTAACCGGGACAGAAACACCGGGGAGCTGTTTTTT. Translation gives CASNRDRNTGELFF.

The rearrangement uses TRBV19 and TRBJ2-7, with 10 bases matching TRBD2. Germline CDR1 LNHDA, CDR2 SQIVND (reference sequence). This CDR3 contains 16 residues. Losses at the gene ends were 4 bases for V and 0 bases for J; bases not matched to a gene: 6. The DNA of the CDR3 is TGTGCCAGTAGTAAAACTAGCGGGGCTAGCTCCTACGAGCAGTACTTC. This gives the protein CASSKTSGASSYEQYF.

In this sample, this clone turned up once. V and J are TRBV27 and TRBJ2-7; perhaps TRBD2 as D (5 bases). In germline, CDR1 is MNHEY, CDR2 SMNVEV (reference sequence). The CDR3 covers 16 residues. With 0 bases removed from V and 0 bases from J, the gap between germline ends came to 12 bases. Here the CDR3 DNA reads TGTGCCAGCAGTTTATCGTTGGCTAGCCCCTCCTACGAGCAGTACTTC. Protein product: CASSLSLASPSYEQYF.

This chain connects TRBV5-1 to TRBJ1-1; D unclear. The CDR3 runs 15 residues. Germline V gene sequence: CDR1 SGHRS, CDR2 YFSETQ. Trimming pared 5 bases from V and 0 bases from J, leaving 14 bases between. DNA of the CDR3: TGCGCCAGCAGTCTCGCAGGTGCTGTGAACACTGAAGCTTTCTTT. This codes for CASSLAGAVNTEAFF.

The gene calls are TRBV30 and TRBJ2-6; 7 bases are a match to TRBD1. J gave up 0 bases and V 6 bases, and 11 bases lay outside the gene matches. The CDR3 contains 17 residues. The V gene's germline CDR1 is GTSNPN and CDR2 SVGIG (reference sequence). The CDR3 is CACTTGPSNSGANVLTF. The CDR3 coding sequence is TGTGCCTGTACGACAGGGCCCTCCAACTCTGGGGCCAACGTCCTGACTTTC.